The rows below give T cell receptor beta chains drawn from one sample of a study of T cell responses to AZD1222 COVID-19 vaccine. Repertoires were generated with immunoSEQ multiplex PCR, while TCRdb's copy carries only in-frame clones and drops some. The profile shows around 110,000 clones, about 92% of them singletons. Here the sequenced sample was peripheral blood, taken on day 0 of AZD1222 vaccination. The receptor set was obtained from an adult in good health. CDR3s include the opening cysteine and the closing phenylalanine or tryptophan. Fields, in order: D gene, V gene, J gene, clone size, CDR3 protein, CDR3 DNA. A D gene is named only where the DNA matches it firmly. Expanded clones are given a class, and other clones once, few, many or no size at all.

.	TRBV28	TRBJ2-3	few	CASSPGLPDTQYF	TGTGCCAGCAGCCCCGGACTTCCGGATACGCAGTATTTT
TRBD2	TRBV4-1	TRBJ2-1	.	CASSRQTSGGPNNEQFF	TGCGCCAGCAGCCGACAAACTAGCGGGGGACCTAACAATGAGCAGTTCTTC
TRBD1	TRBV28	TRBJ1-5	.	CASSSPGQGLSQPQHF	TGTGCCAGCAGTTCACCGGGACAGGGATTGAGTCAGCCCCAGCATTTT
.	TRBV6-1	TRBJ1-2	.	CASSEAQGGPNYGYTF	TGTGCCAGCAGTGAAGCACAGGGAGGGCCCAACTATGGCTACACCTTC
TRBD2	TRBV28	TRBJ2-7	.	CASSLGRGAGYAREQYF	TGTGCCAGCAGTTTAGGCCGTGGAGCGGGGTACGCTAGGGAGCAGTACTTC
TRBD1	TRBV11-2	TRBJ1-2	.	CASSSYGGTGNGYTF	TGTGCCAGCAGCTCCTACGGTGGGACAGGGAACGGCTACACCTTC
.	TRBV2	TRBJ1-5	.	CASRQGGQPQHF	TGTGCCAGCAGACAGGGAGGTCAGCCCCAGCATTTT
TRBD1	TRBV30	TRBJ2-7	.	CAWDPLQGDEQYF	TGTGCCTGGGATCCCTTACAGGGGGACGAGCAGTACTTC
.	TRBV28	TRBJ1-6	.	CASSLRGTNSPLHF	TGTGCCAGCAGTTTAAGGGGGACTAATTCACCCCTCCACTTT
.	TRBV28	TRBJ2-3	.	CASTSTYAQYF	TGTGCCAGTACTAGTACCTACGCGCAGTATTTT
.	TRBV28	TRBJ2-1	.	CASSQRGSSYNEQFF	TGTGCCAGCAGCCAAAGGGGGAGCTCCTACAATGAGCAGTTCTTC
.	TRBV12-5	TRBJ1-4	.	CASGLGFPGQSTNEKLFF	TGTGCTAGTGGTTTGGGATTTCCAGGGCAGTCAACTAATGAAAAACTGTTTTTT
TRBD2	TRBV4-2	TRBJ2-1	.	CASSQLTSGTGGNEQFF	TGTGCCAGCAGCCAATTGACTAGCGGAACCGGTGGGAATGAGCAGTTCTTC
.	TRBV11-1	TRBJ2-2	.	CASSLLVEGTGELFF	TGTGCCAGCAGCTTACTGGTAGAGGGGACAGGGGAGCTGTTTTTT
.	TRBV6-5	TRBJ1-1	.	CASSYSGTGGEAFF	TGTGCCAGCAGTTACTCCGGTACGGGGGGTGAAGCTTTCTTT
TRBD2	TRBV3-1/TRBV3-2	TRBJ2-7	.	CASSQDSRGGSEQYF	TGTGCCAGCAGCCAAGATTCCCGGGGGGGGAGCGAGCAGTACTTC
TRBD2	TRBV7-9	TRBJ2-2	.	CASSLTSYTGELFF	TGTGCCAGCAGCTTGACTAGCTACACCGGGGAGCTGTTTTTT
TRBD1	TRBV18	TRBJ2-5	.	CASSRRTGEETQYF	TGTGCCAGCTCCCGCCGGACAGGGGAAGAGACCCAGTACTTC
.	TRBV5-1	TRBJ2-3	.	CASSLTGRPDTQYF	TGCGCCAGCAGCTTGACAGGGCGGCCAGATACGCAGTATTTT
TRBD1	TRBV28	TRBJ2-5	.	CASRQGGETQYF	TGTGCCAGCAGACAGGGGGGAGAGACCCAGTACTTC
.	TRBV4-1	TRBJ2-5	.	CASSQDWRVLYF	TGCGCCAGCAGCCAAGATTGGAGGGTACTCTACTTC
.	TRBV27	TRBJ1-6	.	CASSITAENSPLHF	TGTGCCAGCAGCATTACGGCAGAAAATTCACCCCTCCACTTT
.	TRBV7-9	TRBJ1-1	.	CASSLVGETEAFF	TGTGCCAGCAGCTTAGTGGGGGAGACTGAAGCTTTCTTT